The sequence of this T cell receptor beta chain was determined in a study of patients and donors after allogeneic stem cell transplantation. V was pared by 4 bases and J by 1 base, with 11 bases between. Germline V gene data show CDR1 as SQVTM and CDR2 as ANQGSEA. CDR3 length equals 14 residues. TCRdb re-analysed the RT-PCR reads in MiXCR, keeping a single row per CDR3 protein. Among fewer than 25,000 distinct CDR3 sequences listed, approximately 42% were seen once. This clonotype was recorded a few times. Sequencing was performed on blood, either unsorted or a sorted T cell fraction (not recorded which). This chain links TRBV29-1 with TRBJ2-1; possibly TRBD2 for D (5 bases). The receptor was derived from a human donor who was either an allogeneic HSCT recipient or a stem cell or donor lymphocyte infusion donor (not recorded which). It is not recorded whose cells these are; they may come from a transplant donor. The CDR3 loop is CSVVGADSYNEQFF. CDR3 sequence (DNA): TGCAGCGTTGTCGGAGCGGATTCCTACAATGAGCAGTTCTTC.